The next 27 T cell receptor beta chains were all read from a single sample in a study of Graves' ophthalmopathy and Graves' hyperthyroidism. CDR3 regions of TCR beta were amplified from RNA transcripts. An initial RT-PCR round employing HTBI primers preceded a second-round multiplex PCR. TCRdb reanalysed the multiplex PCR reads using MiXCR and keeps one entry per CDR3 protein. The sample has about 340,000 distinct CDR3 sequences, roughly 17% seen once. The specimen was peripheral blood. These receptors originate from an adult man with Graves' ophthalmopathy.

At least ten counts were recorded for this clonotype. The gene calls are TRBV7-9 and TRBJ1-2, with 8 bases matching TRBD1. This CDR3 region has 13 residues. Losses at the gene ends were 5 bases for V and 10 bases for J; bases not matched to a gene: 9. Germline V gene lookup returns CDR1 SEHNR and CDR2 FQNEAQ (reference sequence). The CDR3 here is CASSPGTGPFYTF. CDR3 in DNA: TGTGCCAGCAGCCCCGGGACAGGCCCCTTCTACACCTTC.

This clonotype was observed once. The gene calls are TRBV6-1 and TRBJ2-7, with 7 positions matching TRBD1. With 5 bases clipped from V and 2 bases from J, the junction kept 9 bases outside the gene matches. This CDR3 is 15 amino acids long. Germline loops: CDR1 MNHNS, CDR2 SASEGT. Here the CDR3 DNA reads TGTGCCAGCAGTCCCCCGCGGACAGGTCCCTACGAGCAGTACTTC. Translation: CASSPPRTGPYEQYF.

Ten or more counts support this clonotype. The chain links TRBV28 to TRBJ1-1; D is ambiguous. CDR3 length: 13 residues. Germline V gene lookup returns CDR1 MDHEN and CDR2 SYDVKM. The V and J ends lost 1 base and 3 bases respectively, with 6 bases between them. In DNA form, the CDR3 reads TGTGCCAGCAGTTTATCTAGGTACACTGAAGCTTTCTTT. This encodes CASSLSRYTEAFF.

This clonotype has at least ten counts. The rearrangement uses TRBV11-2 and TRBJ2-5, with D unclear. The V gene lost 0 bases and the J gene lost 1 base, with 6 bases spanning the gap. CDR3 length equals 14 residues. Germline assignment: CDR1 SGHAT and CDR2 FQNNGV. In DNA, the CDR3 is TGTGCCAGCAGCTTAGAGCAAACCCAAGAGACCCAGTACTTC. Amino acid sequence: CASSLEQTQETQYF.

This clonotype was counted ten times or more. V usage is TRBV30 and J usage is TRBJ2-5; 12 nucleotides agree with TRBD2. V dropped 0 bases and J dropped 5; count of bases not matched to a gene: 13. The CDR3 consists of 18 residues. CDR1 and CDR2 (germline): GTSNPN, SVGIG (reference sequence). The CDR3 here is CAWSVISLAGGPRETQYF. The DNA for the CDR3 is TGTGCCTGGAGTGTAATTTCGCTAGCGGGAGGGCCTCGGGAGACCCAGTACTTC. Variable domain in full (rest from reference TRBV30 and TRBJ2-5): SQTIHQWPATLVQPVGSPLSLECTVEGTSNPNLYWYRQAAGRGLQLLFYSVGIGQISSEVPQNLSASRPQDRQFILSSKKLLLSDSGFYLCAWSVISLAGGPRETQYFGPGTRLLVL.

As concerns this clonotype: Relative to the germline gene, one junction end is altered; a read error may explain this. This chain connects TRBV6-2 or TRBV6-3 to TRBJ1-5; D unresolved. In germline, CDR1 is MNHEY, CDR2 SVGEGT. The CDR3 totals 14 residues. CDR3 bases: TGTGCCAGCAGTATAGTCGGGAGCAATCAGCCCCAGCCTTTT. Residues: CASSIVGSNQPQPF.

This clonotype was found many times. This may arise from a read error, as a much more abundant clone is one base away. The chain has TRBV2 and TRBJ2-5; D is perhaps TRBD1 (5 bases). The germline V gene has CDR1 SNHLY and CDR2 FYNNEI. This CDR3 comprises 12 residues. V lost 4 bases, J lost 2 bases, and 5 bases lay in between. This chain's CDR3 is CASSGQQETQYF. Here the CDR3 DNA reads TGTGCCAGCAGTGGACAGCAAGAGACCCAGTACTTC.

This clonotype was detected ten times or more. The J gene is TRBJ2-7, the V gene TRBV5-5; 8 bases map to TRBD2. Germline trimming cut 4 bases from V and 1 base from J; bases unmatched to any gene: 7. CDR3 length equals 15 residues. In germline, CDR1 is SGHKS, CDR2 YYEKEE (reference sequence). The CDR3 spells CASSTEGLASYEQYF. As DNA, the CDR3 is TGTGCCAGCAGCACGGAAGGACTAGCATCCTACGAGCAGTACTTC.

This clonotype was counted many times. The chain couples TRBV9 to TRBJ1-2; D call uncertain. CDR3 size: 13 residues. Germline CDR1 SGDLS, CDR2 YYNGEE. Trimming shortened V by 0 bases and J by 3 bases, and 6 bases separated the two germline ends. CDR3 nucleotides: TGTGCCAGCAGCGTAGGGCAAGACTATGGCTACACCTTC. Protein product: CASSVGQDYGYTF.

This clonotype was picked up many times. The chain recombines TRBV12-3 or TRBV12-4 with TRBJ2-2, with D tentatively TRBD1 (5 bases). Deletions cut 5 bases from V and 4 bases from J, with 14 bases between. The CDR3 runs to 15 residues. This chain's CDR3 is CASSTGQIFTGELFF. The CDR3 DNA is TGTGCCAGCAGTACCGGACAAATCTTCACCGGGGAGCTGTTTTTT.

This clonotype appeared many times. Here the CDR3 DNA reads TGTGCCAGCAGTTTCACACGGAGCAATCAGCCCCAGCATTTT. Translating gives CASSFTRSNQPQHF. This chain uses TRBV6-2 or TRBV6-3 with TRBJ1-5; no firm D call. Trimming shortened V by 4 bases and J by 1 base, and 8 bases separated the two germline ends. Germline V gene sequence: CDR1 MNHEY, CDR2 SVGEGT. The CDR3 runs to 14 residues.

This clonotype was seen repeatedly, ten times or more. CDR3 sequence reads: CASTDWQETQYF. CDR3 DNA sequence: TGTGCCAGCACCGACTGGCAAGAGACCCAGTACTTC. The rearrangement links TRBV3-1 to TRBJ2-5; D not certain. CDR1 and CDR2 (germline): LGHDT, YNNKEL (reference sequence). The CDR3 sequence is 12 residues long. V was shortened by 7 bases and J by 2 bases, with 8 bases between the two germline ends.

The V gene is TRBV20-1, the J gene TRBJ1-2; TRBD1 might be the D (5 bases). Trimming took off 5 bases at V and 3 bases at J, with 10 bases between the two ends. The germline V gene encodes CDR1 DFQATT and CDR2 SNEGSKA (reference sequence). The CDR3 extends over 12 amino acids. This CDR3 is CSARLGDYGYTF. The CDR3 DNA is TGCAGTGCTCGTTTAGGGGACTATGGCTACACCTTC.

This chain joins TRBV19 and TRBJ1-2; a possible D gene is TRBD1 (5 bases). V dropped 5 bases and J dropped 3 bases, with 10 bases sitting between them. CDR3 size: 13 residues. CDR1 is LNHDA and CDR2 is SQIVND in the germline V gene (reference sequence). CDR3: CASSPGVDYGYTF. The CDR3, as DNA: TGTGCCAGTAGTCCGGGGGTGGACTATGGCTACACCTTC.

The sample holds many counts of this clonotype. This chain links TRBV12-3 or TRBV12-4 with TRBJ2-5; TRBD2 agrees at 7 bases. This CDR3 is built from 18 residues. J was trimmed by 5 bases and V by 0 bases; bases with no gene match: 15. The CDR3 sequence is CASSLASGTLPDWETQYF. The CDR3 DNA is TGTGCCAGCAGTTTAGCGAGCGGGACTCTCCCCGACTGGGAGACCCAGTACTTC.

This clonotype has at least ten counts. V and J are TRBV20-1 and TRBJ1-2; unclear D gene. Germline CDR1 is DFQATT and CDR2 is SNEGSKA (reference sequence). Trimming took off 3 bases at V and 3 bases at J, with 11 bases between the two ends. The CDR3 is 13 amino acids. The DNA of the CDR3 is TGCAGTGCTAGCTCTATGGGTGACTATGGCTACACCTTC. Its protein is CSASSMGDYGYTF.

This clonotype was found many times. The chain is built from TRBV28 and TRBJ2-7; possibly TRBD1 for D (5 bases). The length of the CDR3 is 16 residues. The V gene's germline CDR1 is MDHEN and CDR2 SYDVKM. The V end was cut by 4 bases, the J end by 0 bases, with 16 bases between. The CDR3 nucleotides read TGTGCCAGCAGTTCGGTAGGATTCAGGGACTCCTACGAGCAGTACTTC. Protein: CASSSVGFRDSYEQYF.

This clonotype was picked up many times. V and J are TRBV6-4 and TRBJ1-2; 9 bases fit TRBD1. The CDR3 extends over 18 amino acids. From germline, CDR1 is MRHNA and CDR2 SNTAGT. Trimming removed 5 bases from V and 0 bases from J; junction bases left unmatched: 13. DNA of the CDR3: TGTGCCAGCAGTAACCTCCCCGGGACAGGGCCCTCTAACTATGGCTACACCTTC. This translates into CASSNLPGTGPSNYGYTF.

V is TRBV12-3 or TRBV12-4 and J is TRBJ2-7; 7 nucleotides align to TRBD2. J gave up 5 bases and V 5 bases, and 3 bases lay outside the gene matches. The CDR3 extends over 12 amino acids. This chain's CDR3 is CASSVGLHEQYF. Here the CDR3 DNA reads TGTGCCAGCAGTGTGGGACTACACGAGCAGTACTTC.

This clonotype has a count of ten or more. CDR3 protein: CASRAGTSPGETQYF. CDR3 nucleotide sequence: TGTGCCAGCAGAGCAGGGACGAGCCCAGGGGAGACCCAGTACTTC. The gene calls are TRBV12-3 or TRBV12-4 and TRBJ2-5; D is tentatively TRBD1 or TRBD2 (5 bases each). This CDR3 is 15 amino acids long. Deletions cut 6 bases from V and 5 bases from J, with 19 bases between.

In this sample, this clonotype turned up many times. The chain combines TRBV29-1 with TRBJ2-7, with D unresolved. V dropped 2 bases and J dropped 2 bases, with 10 bases sitting between them. The CDR3 contains 13 residues. Germline V gives CDR1 SQVTM, CDR2 ANQGSEA. The CDR3 nucleotides read TGCAGCGTTGAACTGGGCGGAACCTACGAGCAGTACTTC. This translates into CSVELGGTYEQYF.

This clonotype was detected many times. This chain links TRBV5-1 with TRBJ2-7; D may correspond to TRBD1 or TRBD2 (5 bases each). Trimming pared 5 bases from V and 7 bases from J, leaving 22 bases between. The CDR3 covers 15 residues. CDR1 SGHRS and CDR2 YFSETQ come from the germline V gene. The CDR3 DNA reads TGCGCCAGCAGTTTGACCGGGACGGGCCCTCAGGAGCAGTACTTC. It specifies CASSLTGTGPQEQYF. Complete variable domain (other parts from reference TRBV5-1 and TRBJ2-7): KAGVTQTPRYLIKTRGQQVTLSCSPISGHRSVSWYQQTPGQGLQFLFEYFSETQRNKGNFPGRFSGRQFSNSRSEMNVSTLELGDSALYLCASSLTGTGPQEQYFGPGTRLTVT.

This clonotype was seen many times. The chain uses TRBV2 and TRBJ2-7; weak D call: TRBD1 (5 bases). Germline V CDR1 and CDR2: SNHLY, FYNNEI. The CDR3 extends over 15 amino acids. The V gene lost 3 bases and the J gene lost 4 bases, with 16 bases spanning the gap. CDR3 sequence: CASSEGRGITYEQYF. CDR3 sequence (DNA): TGTGCCAGCAGTGAGGGTAGGGGAATAACTTACGAGCAGTACTTC.

The chain joins TRBV20-1 to TRBJ1-1, with a tentative D call TRBD1 (6 bases). V lost 7 bases and J lost 4, with 16 bases in between. The CDR3 length is 13 residues. Germline lookup yields CDR1 DFQATT and CDR2 SNEGSKA (reference sequence). The CDR3 region has the DNA TGCAGTGGCCTCCAGGGGATTTCCACTGAAGCTTTCTTT. Its protein is CSGLQGISTEAFF.

This clonotype was counted only a few times. The chain links TRBV27 to TRBJ2-7; 8 nucleotides agree with TRBD2. There are 14 residues in the CDR3. CDR1 MNHEY and CDR2 SMNVEV come from the germline V gene (reference sequence). Trimming took 4 bases from V and 6 from J; bases not matched to a gene: 8. CDR3 loop: CASSSIAGPSEQYF. The CDR3, as DNA: TGTGCCAGCAGTTCCATAGCGGGACCCTCCGAGCAGTACTTC.

The rearrangement uses TRBV29-1 and TRBJ1-3; D remains ambiguous. V lost 0 bases to trimming and J lost 1 base, with 7 bases between them. Germline values: CDR1 SQVTM, CDR2 ANQGSEA. CDR3 length equals 14 residues. CDR3 nucleotides: TGCAGCGTTGAAGACCCACCGTCTGGAAACACCATATATTTT. Amino acid sequence: CSVEDPPSGNTIYF. Together with reference TRBV29-1 and TRBJ1-3, the CDR3 gives the full variable domain: SAVISQKPSRDICQRGTSLTIQCQVDSQVTMMFWYRQQPGQSLTLIATANQGSEATYESGFVIDKFPISRPNLTFSTLTVSNMSPEDSSIYLCSVEDPPSGNTIYFGEGSWLTVV.

Ten or more counts support this clonotype. The chain employs TRBV19 and TRBJ1-2; no reliable D call. Germline lookup yields CDR1 LNHDA and CDR2 SQIVND (reference sequence). The CDR3 runs to 13 residues. The V end lost 7 bases, the J end lost 8 bases, and 17 bases lay between the germline ends. The CDR3 DNA reads TGTGCCAGTACCACGGGAAACACCATGGGCTACACCTTC. Residues: CASTTGNTMGYTF.